This entry concerns a single T cell receptor (beta chain). What it binds is not known. Sequencing used immunoSEQ multiplex PCR; TCRdb keeps in-frame clones, though not all of them. This table holds roughly 700,000 clones, 89% found once. The source of the sample is a study of Ad26.COV2.S vaccination and SARS-CoV-2 variants. About the study: Within the COV1001 Ad26.COV2.S trial arm, the donor was enrolled. Intramuscular Ad26.COV2.S at 5x10^10 or 1x10^11 viral particles.

Germline V lookup: CDR1 SGDLS, CDR2 YYNGEE. CDR3 length equals 13 residues. Trimming cost V 2 bases and J 1 base, with 6 bases left between them. The study's findings and limits: Using TCR breadth and depth analyses may have led to underestimated total T cell responses. Reportedly, after vaccination the spike-specific CD8+ and CD4+ T cell responses displayed substantial breadth.

Indicated treatment: some 20 received Ad26.COV2.S at low or high dose, single or two shots; 5 received placebo; per-sample allocation not given. Samples were taken on day 63 after the first vaccine or placebo injection. This chain joins TRBV9 and TRBJ1-1; D remains ambiguous. The sequencing here drew on peripheral blood, taken in a trial of Ad26.COV2.S vaccine versus placebo. This receptor was obtained from a person between 18 and 65 years old who received the Ad26.COV2.S COVID-19 vaccine or a placebo. The CDR3 loop reads CASSVDGNTEAFF. CDR3 coding DNA: TGTGCCAGCAGCGTGGACGGGAACACTGAAGCTTTCTTT.